This entry features one T cell receptor beta chain sequence. Libraries were prepared by immunoSEQ multiplex PCR; TCRdb keeps only in-frame clonotypes and omits some of them. The sample holds about 170,000 clones, around 87% seen once. Germline CDR1 MNHEY, CDR2 SVGAGI. The CDR3 runs to 15 residues. V gave up 4 bases and J gave up 0 bases; unmatched junction bases: 5. The data derive from a study of blood T cell repertoires in COVID-19. Across the study: Both acute and convalescent COVID-19 samples were obtained from the United States, Italy and Spain. T cells, B-cell-depleted T cells, or PBMCs provided the cDNA or gDNA that served as material.

This chain uses TRBV6-5 with TRBJ1-1; 7 bases match TRBD1. Sample: peripheral blood. The clonotype was recovered from a woman older than 75 with COVID-19, enrolled during active disease. CDR3 DNA: TGTGCCAGCAGTTCCCGGGACAGCATGAACACTGAAGCTTTCTTT. This encodes CASSSRDSMNTEAFF.